The 32 T cell receptor beta chains below come from one sample, sequenced in a study of blood T cells in healthy people across ages. Alongside a J-beta primer mix, a sample-barcoded 5' primer served in a second PCR lasting about 6 to 11 cycles. TCRdb re-derived calls from the 5' RACE reads in MiXCR, one entry per CDR3 protein. The sample lists over a million distinct CDR3 sequences, 35% to 45% occurring once. The material sequenced was blood. The receptor source for this set is a woman in her late teens or twenties in good health.

A single count supports this clonotype. The CDR3 DNA sequence: TGCAGTGCTACGGGACTCCGGTTAAATTATGGCTACACCTTC. It yields the protein CSATGLRLNYGYTF. J is TRBJ1-2 and V is TRBV20-1; D perhaps matches TRBD1 (5 bases). The germline CDR1 and CDR2 sequences are DFQATT and SNEGSKA (reference sequence). CDR3 size: 14 residues. Trimming removed 4 bases at V and 5 bases at J, with 17 bases between.

The chain carries TRBV4-1 and TRBJ2-3; 12 nucleotides match TRBD2. Germline CDR1 is MGHRA and CDR2 is YSYEKL. The V segment lost 4 bases and the J segment 6 bases; nucleotides outside the gene matches: 8. The length of the CDR3 is 16 residues. CDR3 sequence (DNA): TGCGCCAGCAGCCTGACTAGCGGGGGCCGTGGTGATACGCAGTATTTT. It codes for CASSLTSGGRGDTQYF.

The V gene is TRBV30, the J gene TRBJ2-2; no clear D. The CDR3 has 13 amino acids. Trimming left V 4 bases short and J 3 bases short, with 9 bases between. Germline V gene data show CDR1 as GTSNPN and CDR2 as SVGIG (reference sequence). CDR3 nucleotide sequence: TGTGCCTGGACCCTAGTGGACACCGGGGAGCTGTTTTTT. Its translation is CAWTLVDTGELFF.

The rearrangement joins TRBV30 to TRBJ1-2; 12 positions agree with TRBD1. CDR1 is GTSNPN, CDR2 SVGIG, per germline (reference sequence). CDR3 length equals 16 residues. The junction had 11 bases not matched to a gene; V was cut back by 3 bases and J by 6 bases. The CDR3: CAWRKSGQGASHGYTF. In nucleotides, the CDR3 is TGTGCCTGGAGAAAATCGGGACAGGGGGCGAGTCATGGCTACACCTTC. Looking up the rest from reference TRBV30 and TRBJ1-2 gives the full variable domain: SQTIHQWPATLVQPVGSPLSLECTVEGTSNPNLYWYRQAAGRGLQLLFYSVGIGQISSEVPQNLSASRPQDRQFILSSKKLLLSDSGFYLCAWRKSGQGASHGYTFGSGTRLTVV.

The chain employs TRBV20-1 and TRBJ2-7; 8 bases fit TRBD1. J gave up 3 bases and V 6 bases, and 7 bases lay outside the gene matches. This CDR3 region has 13 residues. Germline values: CDR1 DFQATT, CDR2 SNEGSKA (reference sequence). The CDR3 nucleotides are TGCAGTGCCTCAGGGGGCGAATTCTACGAGCAGTACTTC. Translation gives CSASGGEFYEQYF.

This clonotype was seen just once. This sequence joins TRBV7-9 and TRBJ1-2; unclear D gene. Germline-derived CDR1 and CDR2 are SEHNR and FQNEAQ (reference sequence). V was shortened by 1 base and J by 4 bases, with 16 bases between the two germline ends. This CDR3 is 16 amino acids long. CDR3 nucleotide sequence: TGTGCCAGCAGCTTAGTCGGTATTGGCAGACCCTATGGCTACACCTTC. It translates to CASSLVGIGRPYGYTF. The full variable domain, rest sourced from reference TRBV7-9 and TRBJ1-2, is DTGVSQNPRHKITKRGQNVTFRCDPISEHNRLYWYRQTLGQGPEFLTYFQNEAQLEKSRLLSDRFSAERPKGSFSTLEIQRTEQGDSAMYLCASSLVGIGRPYGYTFGSGTRLTVV.

This sequence joins TRBV4-1 and TRBJ2-7; TRBD1 aligns across 7 bases. Germline trimming cut 4 bases from V and 3 bases from J; bases unmatched to any gene: 9. Germline-derived CDR1 and CDR2 are MGHRA and YSYEKL. This CDR3 has 15 residues. As DNA, the CDR3 is TGCGCCAGCAGCCTCGGACAGGATAGCCTCTACGAGCAGTACTTC. It codes for CASSLGQDSLYEQYF.

CDR3 sequence: CAISEYGSRNADTQYF. CDR3 nucleotides: TGTGCCATCAGTGAGTATGGGAGCCGGAACGCAGATACGCAGTATTTT. The gene calls are TRBV10-3 and TRBJ2-3, with D possibly matching TRBD2 (5 bases). Germline loops: CDR1 ENHRY, CDR2 SYGVKD. The ends were cut back, 1 base at V and 4 bases at J, with 15 bases in the middle. The CDR3 runs 16 residues.

V and J are TRBV13 and TRBJ2-1; tentatively, D is TRBD2 (7 bases). The CDR3 covers 18 residues. V lost 4 bases and J 0 bases, leaving 19 bases between the germline ends. Germline CDR1 PRHDT, CDR2 FYEKMQ (reference sequence). The CDR3 is CASSSRGGGGGSYNEQFF. In DNA, the CDR3 is TGTGCCAGCAGCTCCCGGGGTGGCGGGGGCGGCTCCTACAATGAGCAGTTCTTC.

In this sample, this clonotype turned up a few times. The CDR3 sequence is CSARDLVGGDYNEQFF. The CDR3 bases are TGCAGTGCTAGAGATTTGGTGGGGGGGGACTACAATGAGCAGTTCTTC. The chain combines TRBV20-1 with TRBJ2-1; TRBD2 aligns across 7 bases. The CDR3 length is 16 residues. The V gene's germline CDR1 is DFQATT and CDR2 SNEGSKA (reference sequence). The ends lost 0 bases at V and 3 bases at J; junction bases unmatched: 8.

This clonotype was found a few times. The chain links TRBV12-3 or TRBV12-4 to TRBJ1-2, with no clear D. With 6 bases removed from V and 8 bases from J, the gap between germline ends came to 13 bases. This CDR3 has 12 amino acids. The DNA for the CDR3 is TGTGCCAGCAGCACACGGGTTGGGGGCTACACCTTC. Translated, it gives CASSTRVGGYTF.

Only a few counts were recorded for this clonotype. The gene calls are TRBV3-1 and TRBJ1-1; 9 nucleotides align to TRBD1. Germline CDR1 is LGHDT and CDR2 is YNNKEL (reference sequence). The ends lost 7 bases at V and 9 bases at J; junction bases unmatched: 9. The CDR3 totals 13 residues. This CDR3 reads CASTPSGTGKAFF. The CDR3 DNA sequence: TGTGCCAGCACCCCGTCAGGGACAGGGAAAGCTTTCTTT.

The chain carries TRBV4-1 and TRBJ1-2; D is unresolved. The germline V gene encodes CDR1 MGHRA and CDR2 YSYEKL. This CDR3 spans 13 amino acids. V was clipped by 1 base and J by 2 bases, with 5 bases between them. CDR3 residues: CASSQASNYGYTF. The CDR3 DNA is TGCGCCAGCAGCCAAGCCTCGAACTATGGCTACACCTTC.

The V call is TRBV5-6, the J call TRBJ2-7; TRBD2 is a possible D gene (6 bases). V was shortened by 6 bases and J by 0 bases, with 16 bases between the two germline ends. The CDR3 is 15 residues long. CDR1 and CDR2 (germline): SGHDT, YYEEEE. CDR3 DNA sequence: TGTGCCAGCACACGAAGATCGGGGGACTCCTACGAGCAGTACTTC. This sequence encodes CASTRRSGDSYEQYF.

The chain employs TRBV5-1 and TRBJ2-1, with 9 bases aligning to TRBD1. Losses at the gene ends were 1 base for V and 4 bases for J; bases not matched to a gene: 9. This CDR3 is 17 amino acids long. Per the germline V gene, CDR1 is SGHRS and CDR2 is YFSETQ. CDR3 nucleotide sequence: TGCGCCAGCAGCTTGTCGACAGGGGGTATCAATTACAATGAGCAGTTCTTC. This translates into CASSLSTGGINYNEQFF.

V is TRBV12-3 or TRBV12-4 and J is TRBJ1-4; D may be TRBD1 (6 bases). The CDR3 is 14 residues long. With 11 bases removed from V and 7 bases from J, the gap between germline ends came to 20 bases. The CDR3 bases are TGTGCCTGCATCCGGAGGGGGAGTGGTGAAAAACTGTTTTTT. Amino acids: CACIRRGSGEKLFF.

This clonotype was seen a few times. This chain connects TRBV14 to TRBJ2-1; no firm D call. Germline V gene sequence: CDR1 SGHDN, CDR2 FVKESK. This CDR3 spans 12 amino acids. V was trimmed by 4 bases and J by 8 bases, leaving 9 bases between them. CDR3 region: CASSLSRHEQFF. The CDR3 region has the DNA TGTGCCAGCAGCCTATCAAGGCATGAGCAGTTCTTC.

This clonotype was observed a few times. This chain uses TRBV20-1 with TRBJ1-4; D remains ambiguous. The CDR3 loop spans 14 amino acids. Per the germline V gene, CDR1 is DFQATT and CDR2 is SNEGSKA (reference sequence). Deletions cut 7 bases from V and 1 base from J, with 13 bases between. The CDR3, as DNA: TGCAGTGTCCCCGTCGAGGGAACTAATGAAAAACTGTTTTTT. Amino acid sequence: CSVPVEGTNEKLFF.

The table lists this clonotype with a few counts. The chain couples TRBV7-9 to TRBJ2-7; TRBD1 might be the D (6 bases). Germline CDR1 SEHNR, CDR2 FQNEAQ (reference sequence). The CDR3 runs to 17 residues. Trimming took off 3 bases at V and 3 bases at J, with 21 bases between the two ends. CDR3: CASSFRRNRDTSYEQYF. As DNA, the CDR3 is TGTGCCAGCAGCTTTAGGAGAAACCGGGACACCAGCTACGAGCAGTACTTC.

This clonotype showed up just a few times. J is TRBJ1-2 and V is TRBV4-1; D is unclear. V lost 3 bases, J lost 8 bases, and 22 bases lay in between. The germline CDR1 and CDR2 sequences are MGHRA and YSYEKL. The CDR3 contains 16 residues. The CDR3 nucleotides are TGCGCCAGCAGCCATCCTCCCCGGTCCTTCCGCAGGGGCTACACCTTC. Protein sequence: CASSHPPRSFRRGYTF.

This chain links TRBV12-3 or TRBV12-4 with TRBJ2-3; no reliable D call. The CDR3 extends over 13 amino acids. V shed 6 bases and J shed 4 bases, with 11 bases lying between them. The CDR3: CASRGVGSDTQYF. As DNA, the CDR3 is TGTGCCAGCAGAGGAGTGGGATCAGATACGCAGTATTTT.

The chain uses TRBV6-5 and TRBJ2-3, with a weak D call TRBD2 (5 bases). CDR1 and CDR2 (germline): MNHEY, SVGAGI. V was trimmed by 3 bases and J by 0 bases, leaving 7 bases between them. The CDR3 sequence is 14 residues long. The CDR3 spells CASSYERSTDTQYF. As DNA, the CDR3 is TGTGCCAGCAGTTATGAGCGGAGCACAGATACGCAGTATTTT.

The chain joins TRBV3-1 to TRBJ2-2; 9 bases are shared with TRBD1. The CDR3 covers 15 residues. Germline V gene data show CDR1 as LGHDT and CDR2 as YNNKEL (reference sequence). After removal of 1 base from V and 4 bases from J, the junction contained 1 base not matched to a gene. The CDR3 nucleotides are TGTGCCAGCAGCCAAGGGACAGGGGTCACCGGGGAGCTGTTTTTT. Encoded protein: CASSQGTGVTGELFF.

This clonotype was found a few times. The V call is TRBV6-1, the J call TRBJ1-1; 12 bases line up with TRBD1. After removal of 7 bases from V and 4 bases from J, the junction contained 10 bases not matched to a gene. The CDR3 is 16 residues long. Germline-derived CDR1 and CDR2 are MNHNS and SASEGT. The CDR3 sequence is CASTVPGQGAGTEAFF. The CDR3 nucleotides read TGTGCCAGCACCGTCCCGGGACAGGGGGCGGGCACTGAAGCTTTCTTT.

The J gene is TRBJ2-3, the V gene TRBV9; the match to TRBD2 covers 11 bases. The germline CDR1 and CDR2 sequences are SGDLS and YYNGEE. The CDR3 runs to 16 residues. J gave up 2 bases and V 3 bases, and 5 bases lay outside the gene matches. The CDR3, as DNA: TGTGCCAGCAGCGAGGGACTAGCGGTCATCACAGATACGCAGTATTTT. This encodes CASSEGLAVITDTQYF.

This chain connects TRBV27 to TRBJ2-3, with D possibly called TRBD1 or TRBD2 (5 bases each). The CDR3 runs to 13 residues. The V gene lost 6 bases and the J gene lost 6 bases, with 13 bases spanning the gap. Germline values: CDR1 MNHEY, CDR2 SMNVEV (reference sequence). This chain's CDR3 is CASSRGWGDTQYF. The CDR3 nucleotides read TGTGCCAGCAGCCGAGGTTGGGGGGATACGCAGTATTTT.

This chain joins TRBV12-3 or TRBV12-4 and TRBJ2-1; 7 bases are a match to TRBD2. V lost 8 bases, J lost 7 bases, and 5 bases stayed unmatched. The CDR3 is 12 amino acids. CDR3 sequence: CASWTSWNEQFF. CDR3 DNA sequence: TGTGCCAGCTGGACTAGTTGGAATGAGCAGTTCTTC.

This chain uses TRBV7-9 with TRBJ2-1; 9 positions match TRBD2. Trimming took 5 bases from V and 3 from J; bases not matched to a gene: 11. This CDR3 region has 17 residues. The germline V gene has CDR1 SEHNR and CDR2 FQNEAQ (reference sequence). DNA of the CDR3: TGTGCCAGCAGCGGAACCATAGCGGGAGCGGGCTACAATGAGCAGTTCTTC. It yields the protein CASSGTIAGAGYNEQFF.

This clonotype was counted between two and nine times. The gene calls are TRBV7-2 and TRBJ2-7; 7 bases are a match to TRBD1. CDR1 is SGHTA, CDR2 FQGNSA, per germline. CDR3 length equals 14 residues. J lost 7 bases, V lost 5 bases, and 11 bases had no gene match. CDR3 sequence: CASSQTGLRGEQYF. DNA of the CDR3: TGTGCCAGCAGCCAGACAGGGCTACGAGGTGAGCAGTACTTC.

A note on this clonotype: Sequence at one end of the junction differs from germline and may be a read error. Written as DNA, the CDR3 is TGTGTCAGCAGCAATTCAGGCGCCGGAGCTTTCTTT. This gives the protein CVSSNSGAGAFF. V is TRBV7-2 and J is TRBJ1-1; no firm D call. This CDR3 is built from 12 residues. CDR1 and CDR2 from the germline V gene are SGHTA and FQGNSA.

CDR3 sequence (DNA): TGCAGCGTTGAAGGACTCTACGGGACAGATTCCTACGAGCAGTACTTC. Translation gives CSVEGLYGTDSYEQYF. The V gene is TRBV29-1, the J gene TRBJ2-7, with 7 bases matching TRBD1. The V and J ends lost 1 base and 1 base, in that order; junction bases with no gene match: 10. Per the germline V gene, CDR1 is SQVTM and CDR2 is ANQGSEA. The CDR3 covers 16 residues.

A few counts support this clonotype. The V and J genes are TRBV30 and TRBJ2-5, with D possibly TRBD2 on 5 matching bases. The V end was cut by 1 base, the J end by 2 bases, with 8 bases between. The CDR3 runs to 13 residues. From germline, CDR1 is GTSNPN and CDR2 SVGIG (reference sequence). In DNA form, the CDR3 reads TGTGCCTGGAGTGCGAGGGTTCAAGAGACCCAGTACTTC. Its protein is CAWSARVQETQYF.